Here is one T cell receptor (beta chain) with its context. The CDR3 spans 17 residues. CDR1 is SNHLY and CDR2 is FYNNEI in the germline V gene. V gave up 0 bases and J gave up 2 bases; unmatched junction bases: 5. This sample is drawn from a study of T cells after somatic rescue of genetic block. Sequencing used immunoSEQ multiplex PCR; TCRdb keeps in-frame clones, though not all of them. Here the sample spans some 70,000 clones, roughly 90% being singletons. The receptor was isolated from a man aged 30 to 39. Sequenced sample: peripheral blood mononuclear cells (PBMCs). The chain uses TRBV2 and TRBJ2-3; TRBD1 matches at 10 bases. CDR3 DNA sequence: TGTGCCAGCAGTGAAGCCCGGGACAGGGGCTTCACAGATACGCAGTATTTT. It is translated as CASSEARDRGFTDTQYF. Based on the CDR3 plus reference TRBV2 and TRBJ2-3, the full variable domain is EPEVTQTPSHQVTQMGQEVILRCVPISNHLYFYWYRQILGQKVEFLVSFYNNEISEKSEIFDDQFSVERPDGSNFTLKIRSTKLEDSAMYFCASSEARDRGFTDTQYFGPGTRLTVL.